The rows below give T cell receptor beta chains drawn from one sample of a study of blood T cell repertoires in COVID-19. Produced via immunoSEQ multiplex PCR; TCRdb's table is partial and in-frame only. Of some 190,000 clones detected, roughly three quarters appear once; the ten largest clones hold around 16%. Specimen: PBMCs or T cells enriched from blood (not recorded which). All receptors come from a woman aged 50 to 60 with acute COVID-19. Both conserved end residues are part of each CDR3. D genes are given only for firm matches. Clone size is given for some rows only: seen once, a few or many times, or a class if the clone is expanded.

>NA|NA|TRBJ2-6|15|TRBV11-1
CASSETGSGANVLTF
TGTGCCAGCAGCGAGACAGGTTCTGGGGCCAACGTCCTGACTTTC
>NA|NA|TRBJ2-2|13|TRBV3-1/TRBV3-2
CASSQEHTGELFF
TGTGCCAGCAGCCAAGAACATACCGGGGAGCTGTTTTTT
>NA|TRBD2|TRBJ2-3|14|TRBV2
CAILETSGEDTQYF
TGTGCCATACTAGAGACTAGCGGGGAAGATACGCAGTATTTT
>NA|TRBD2|TRBJ2-1|14|TRBV5-1
CASSERGGNNEQFF
TGCGCCAGCAGCGAGCGGGGGGGCAACAATGAGCAGTTCTTC
>NA|TRBD2|TRBJ2-3|16|TRBV27
CASSLIFGDSGDTQYF
TGTGCCAGCAGTTTAATCTTCGGTGATAGCGGGGATACGCAGTATTTT
>NA|NA|TRBJ2-2|13|TRBV6-5
CASSPSQAGELFF
TGTGCCAGCAGCCCCTCCCAGGCCGGGGAGCTGTTTTTT
>few|TRBD1|TRBJ1-1|15|TRBV19
CASSISGGLSAEAFF
TGTGCCAGTAGTATTTCAGGGGGCTTGAGTGCTGAAGCTTTCTTT
>NA|NA|TRBJ2-1|12|TRBV3-1/TRBV3-2
CASSLDRHEQFF
TGTGCCAGCAGCTTGGACAGACATGAGCAGTTCTTC
>NA|TRBD1|TRBJ1-1|14|TRBV7-6
CASSSGTVNTEAFF
TGTGCCAGCAGCTCGGGGACAGTGAACACTGAAGCTTTCTTT
>NA|TRBD1|TRBJ1-2|14|TRBV9
CASSAWTGGEGYTF
TGTGCCAGCAGCGCCTGGACAGGGGGAGAGGGCTACACCTTC
>NA|TRBD2|TRBJ2-1|14|TRBV9
CASSVNSGVYEQFF
TGTGCCAGCAGCGTAAATAGCGGGGTTTATGAGCAGTTCTTC
>NA|TRBD1|TRBJ1-4|15|TRBV5-6
CASSLAQGAGEKLFF
TGTGCCAGCAGCTTGGCGCAGGGGGCTGGGGAAAAACTGTTTTTT
>NA|TRBD1|TRBJ2-5|15|TRBV7-9
CASSLGTGGQETQYF
TGTGCCAGCAGCTTAGGGACAGGGGGGCAAGAGACCCAGTACTTC
>NA|NA|TRBJ2-2|17|TRBV11-2
CPSSLGEYGGRLGELFF
TGTCCCAGCAGCTTAGGCGAATACGGGGGGCGCTTGGGGGAGCTGTTTTTT
>NA|TRBD2|TRBJ2-5|18|TRBV2
CASSGGGLAGGVSETQYF
TGTGCCAGCAGTGGCGGGGGACTAGCGGGGGGCGTGTCAGAGACCCAGTACTTC
>NA|TRBD1|TRBJ1-4|18|TRBV4-1
CASSQEARAGGADEKLFF
TGCGCCAGCAGCCAAGAGGCACGGGCAGGGGGCGCAGATGAAAAACTGTTTTTT
>NA|TRBD2|TRBJ2-1|14|TRBV7-2
CASSLLGGNNEQFF
TGTGCCAGCAGCCTACTGGGGGGGAACAATGAGCAGTTCTTC
>NA|NA|TRBJ1-4|14|TRBV6-1
CASSDDPGSEELFF
TGTGCCAGCAGTGACGACCCGGGGAGCGAAGAACTGTTTTTT
>NA|NA|TRBJ1-1|14|TRBV7-2
CASSLRTVNTEAFF
TGTGCCAGCAGCCTAAGGACTGTGAACACTGAAGCTTTCTTT
>NA|TRBD2|TRBJ2-2|15|TRBV7-2
CASSLAGGGTGELFF
TGTGCCAGCAGCTTAGCTGGGGGGGGCACCGGGGAGCTGTTTTTT
>few|TRBD2|TRBJ2-2|17|TRBV5-1
CASSLAASGRNTGELFF
TGCGCCAGCAGCTTGGCAGCTAGCGGGAGGAACACCGGGGAGCTGTTTTTT
>NA|TRBD1|TRBJ1-5|16|TRBV28
CASSLESTGSNQPQHF
TGTGCCAGCAGTTTAGAATCGACAGGGAGCAATCAGCCCCAGCATTTT
>NA|NA|TRBJ1-1|12|TRBV7-2
CASSRSNTEAFF
TGTGCCAGCAGCCGTTCGAACACTGAAGCTTTCTTT
>few|NA|TRBJ1-1|13|TRBV6-5
CATVQGIGAEAFF
TGTGCCACCGTCCAGGGCATTGGCGCTGAAGCTTTCTTT
>NA|TRBD1|TRBJ2-1|15|TRBV18
CASTSGTGGYNEQFF
TGTGCCAGCACCTCCGGGACAGGGGGCTACAATGAGCAGTTCTTC
>NA|TRBD1|TRBJ2-1|14|TRBV7-9
CASSLVTGVDEQFF
TGTGCCAGCAGCTTAGTCACAGGGGTGGATGAGCAGTTCTTC